A selection of T cell receptor beta chains follows, all from one sample in a study of Ad26.COV2.S vaccination and SARS-CoV-2 variants. Here immunoSEQ multiplex PCR was the method, and the copy in TCRdb shows in-frame clones only, minus some. Among nearly 400,000 clones listed, around 91% were seen once. The sequenced sample was peripheral blood, obtained in a trial of Ad26.COV2.S vaccine versus placebo. These receptors were collected from a person aged 18-60 years who received the Ad26.COV2.S COVID-19 vaccine or a placebo. The CDR3 runs from the conserved cysteine through the conserved F or W. Each record gives: clone size, D gene, J gene, V gene, CDR3 DNA, CDR3 protein. A D gene is named only where the DNA matches it firmly. Part of the rows lack a size; the others show once, few, many or a class for expanded clones.

-	TRBD1	TRBJ1-1	TRBV6-5	TGTGCCAGCAGTTTAACAGGGGGCCGGACTGAAGCTTTCTTT	CASSLTGGRTEAFF
-	TRBD2	TRBJ2-7	TRBV11-3	TGTGCCAGCAGCTTAGGCGGGAGTGGCGCCTACGAGCAGTACTTC	CASSLGGSGAYEQYF
-	-	TRBJ1-4	TRBV23-1	TGCGCCAGCGCCCCTCCGGGGAGGAAGGAAAAACTGTTTTTT	CASAPPGRKEKLFF
-	-	TRBJ2-7	TRBV2	TGTGCCAGCAGTGAAGGTCCGGGCCGCTCCTACGAGCAGTACTTC	CASSEGPGRSYEQYF
-	-	TRBJ1-2	TRBV9	TGTGCCAGCAGCGTAGCGTCGGCTAACTATGGCTACACCTTC	CASSVASANYGYTF
-	-	TRBJ2-1	TRBV27	TGTGCCAGCAGTTTCCTCCCTTTAGTGACTGACAATGAGCAGTTCTTC	CASSFLPLVTDNEQFF
-	-	TRBJ2-1	TRBV15	TGTGCCACCAGCAGAGATGGGGGTCTTAGAAGCGTAATCCTTGAGCAGTTCTTC	CATSRDGGLRSVILEQFF
once	-	TRBJ1-4	TRBV3-1/TRBV3-2	TGTGCCAGCAGCCAAGGGGAGACAGCCATCGGAAATGAAAAACTGTTTTTT	CASSQGETAIGNEKLFF
-	-	TRBJ2-3	TRBV5-4	TGTGCCAGCAGCTTGGTAGGTCACGATACGCAGTATTTT	CASSLVGHDTQYF
-	TRBD1	TRBJ2-5	TRBV7-9	TGTGCCAGCAGCGCCTTAGACAGGGTTCAACAAGAGACCCAGTACTTC	CASSALDRVQQETQYF
-	-	TRBJ2-1	TRBV19	TGTGCCAGTAGTATAGCCCCTAGCTCCTACAATGAGCAGTTCTTC	CASSIAPSSYNEQFF
-	-	TRBJ1-5	TRBV4-1	TGCGCCAGCAGCCAAGAGGGGCACCAGCCCCAGCATTTT	CASSQEGHQPQHF
-	-	TRBJ2-1	TRBV5-1	TGCGCCAGCGGGAACTCGGCCTACAATGAGCAGTTCTTC	CASGNSAYNEQFF
-	-	TRBJ1-5	TRBV7-8	TGTGCCAGCAGCTCCTCACAGGGTTTTAGCAATCAGCCCCAGCATTTT	CASSSSQGFSNQPQHF
-	TRBD2	TRBJ2-3	TRBV5-1	TGCGCCAGCAACCCTAGCGGGAGCACAGATACGCAGTATTTT	CASNPSGSTDTQYF
once	TRBD2	TRBJ2-7	TRBV30	TGTGCCTGGAGTGGGGGGACTAGCGGGGTCCGCCCCCACGAGCAGTACTTC	CAWSGGTSGVRPHEQYF
-	-	TRBJ2-3	TRBV14	TGTGCCAGCAGCCCCGGTTCGGTAGATACGCAGTATTTT	CASSPGSVDTQYF
-	TRBD1	TRBJ1-2	TRBV28	TGTGCCAGCAGCTCAAGTGGACAGGGGGCGTTTTATGGCTACACCTTC	CASSSSGQGAFYGYTF
-	-	TRBJ1-6	TRBV9	TGTGCCAGCAGCGTAGGACAGAATAATTCACCCCTCCACTTT	CASSVGQNNSPLHF
-	TRBD2	TRBJ2-5	TRBV2	TGTGCCAGTACCGTCGGGGGGGAGGGCCCAACTGAGACCCAGTACTTC	CASTVGGEGPTETQYF
-	TRBD2	TRBJ2-2	TRBV4-3	TGCGCCAGCAGGGTGGGCGGGAGGTCGGACACCGGGGAGCTGTTTTTT	CASRVGGRSDTGELFF
-	-	TRBJ1-4	TRBV25-1	TGTGCCAGCAGCGAAGGGGGAGCCCTTAAGGATCTGTTTTTT	CASSEGGALKDLFF
-	TRBD2	TRBJ2-1	TRBV7-9	TGTGCCAGCAGCCCCAGGGGTGCGGGAGGGATTAATGAGCAGTTCTTC	CASSPRGAGGINEQFF
-	-	TRBJ1-2	TRBV7-9	TGTGCCAGCAGCTCCGTCCCGAACTATGGCTACACCTTC	CASSSVPNYGYTF
-	TRBD1	TRBJ2-3	TRBV11-3	TGTGCCAGCAGGGGAAGTCCAGGGGGTCCTTGGGATACGCAGTATTTT	CASRGSPGGPWDTQYF
-	-	TRBJ2-7	TRBV4-3	TGCGCCAGCAGCCTCAGGAGTCACTCCGAGCAGTACTTC	CASSLRSHSEQYF
-	-	TRBJ1-6	TRBV5-6	TGTGCCAGCAGCTTGGTCTTGGAGGGATCACCCCTCCACTTT	CASSLVLEGSPLHF
-	-	TRBJ2-7	TRBV4-2	TGTGCCAGCAGCCCCGAGGTTCCCACCTACGAGCAGTACTTC	CASSPEVPTYEQYF
-	-	TRBJ2-3	TRBV23-1	TGCGCCAGCAGACCGTTAAACCATCGGCGCGCTGTGAGCACAGATACGCAGTATTTT	CASRPLNHRRAVSTDTQYF
few	-	TRBJ2-3	TRBV3-1/TRBV3-2	TGTGCCAGCAGCCATCAACTAAGCACAGATACGCAGTATTTT	CASSHQLSTDTQYF
-	TRBD1	TRBJ2-5	TRBV11-3	TGTGCCAGCAGCGCCGGGACAGCCGCGGAGACCCAGTACTTC	CASSAGTAAETQYF
-	TRBD2	TRBJ2-2	TRBV5-1	TGCGCCAGCACCCCGGGAGGGGCAGGGACCGGGGAGCTGTTTTTT	CASTPGGAGTGELFF
-	TRBD1	TRBJ1-4	TRBV7-8	TGTGCCAGCAGCCCAGGGGGTACTAATGAAAAACTGTTTTTT	CASSPGGTNEKLFF
-	-	TRBJ2-7	TRBV6-5	TGTGCCAGCAGCCGAGGACAGTCCTACGAGCAGTACTTC	CASSRGQSYEQYF
-	TRBD1	TRBJ1-4	TRBV4-1	TGCGCCAGCAGCCAAGGGGTTGTCGCGGGACAGGGTAATGAAAAACTGTTTTTT	CASSQGVVAGQGNEKLFF
-	-	TRBJ2-1	TRBV9	TGTGCCAGCAGCGTAGAACTTTGGGGGGCTGCGGGGATCAATGAGCAGTTCTTC	CASSVELWGAAGINEQFF
-	-	TRBJ1-5	TRBV6-2/TRBV6-3	TGTGCCAGCAGTGATGGAGTTGCCAATCAGCCCCAGCATTTT	CASSDGVANQPQHF
-	TRBD1	TRBJ1-2	TRBV3-1/TRBV3-2	TGTGCCAGCAGCCACGGCATCGACAGGGATGGCTACACCTTC	CASSHGIDRDGYTF
-	TRBD2	TRBJ2-1	TRBV6-5	TGTGCCAGCAGTAGCGGGAGCTCCTACAATGAGCAGTTCTTC	CASSSGSSYNEQFF
-	-	TRBJ2-1	TRBV19	TGTGCCAGTAGTATGGACACCTATGAGCAGTTCTTC	CASSMDTYEQFF
-	-	TRBJ2-7	TRBV2	TGTGCCAGCAGTGAAGAGTGGCGGTCCGAGCAGTACTTC	CASSEEWRSEQYF
-	TRBD2	TRBJ2-3	TRBV14	TGTGCCAGCAGCCCCCCGGGACTAAATACAGATACGCAGTATTTT	CASSPPGLNTDTQYF
-	-	TRBJ1-2	TRBV7-9	TGTGCCAGCAGCTTCTCTGGGCGAGATGGCTACACCTTC	CASSFSGRDGYTF